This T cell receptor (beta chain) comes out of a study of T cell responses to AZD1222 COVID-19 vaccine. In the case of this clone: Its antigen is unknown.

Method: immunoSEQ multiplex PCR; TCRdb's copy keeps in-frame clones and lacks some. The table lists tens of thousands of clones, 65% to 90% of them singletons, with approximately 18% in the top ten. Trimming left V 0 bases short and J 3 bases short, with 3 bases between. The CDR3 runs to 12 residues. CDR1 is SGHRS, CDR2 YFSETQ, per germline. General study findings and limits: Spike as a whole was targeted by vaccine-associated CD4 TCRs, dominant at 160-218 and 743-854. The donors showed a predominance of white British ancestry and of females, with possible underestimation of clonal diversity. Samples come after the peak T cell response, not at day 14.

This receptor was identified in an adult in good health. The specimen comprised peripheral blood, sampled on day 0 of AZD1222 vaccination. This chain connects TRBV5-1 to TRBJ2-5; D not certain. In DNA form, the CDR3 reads TGCGCCAGCAGCTTGGCCAAAGAGACCCAGTACTTC. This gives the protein CASSLAKETQYF.